The 6 T cell receptor beta chains listed next were all sequenced from one sample in a study of OX40 agonist ivuxolimab in advanced cancers. The data were produced by immunoSEQ multiplex PCR, yet TCRdb's version contains in-frame clones alone and is incomplete. The sample has around 86,000 clones; 85% to 95% are singletons. The sample in question was CD4+ or CD8+ T cells sorted from blood, obtained in a trial of the OX40 agonist ivuxolimab. These receptors were obtained from an adult with an advanced solid tumor such as melanoma, head and neck, liver or kidney cancer.

V usage is TRBV12-5 and J usage is TRBJ2-6, with 10 bases lining up with TRBD1. This CDR3 has 18 residues. Germline V gene data show CDR1 as LGHNT and CDR2 as FRNRAP. The junction had 5 bases not matched to a gene; V was cut back by 3 bases and J by 0 bases. CDR3 loop: CASGFMTGGRSGANVLTF. Here the CDR3 DNA reads TGTGCTAGTGGTTTCATGACAGGGGGCCGCTCTGGGGCCAACGTCCTGACTTTC.

J is TRBJ1-1 and V is TRBV30; maybe TRBD1 (6 bases). Per germline, CDR1 GTSNPN and CDR2 SVGIG (reference sequence). The CDR3 is 13 amino acids. V lost 5 bases and J lost 7, with 17 bases in between. The CDR3 coding sequence is TGTGCCTGGGGCTACAGGGCGGTCAGTGAAGCTTTCTTT. Translation: CAWGYRAVSEAFF.

CDR3 protein: CASSQDWAKNTEAFF. The CDR3 region has the DNA TGTGCCAGCAGCCAAGATTGGGCCAAGAACACTGAAGCTTTCTTT. The chain uses TRBV14 and TRBJ1-1; D is unclear. Germline assignment: CDR1 SGHDN and CDR2 FVKESK. The CDR3 has 15 amino acids. Trimming removed 0 bases from V and 1 base from J, with 9 bases in between.

This clone was found once. The rearrangement joins TRBV27 to TRBJ2-7, with TRBD1 matching 12 bases. CDR1 and CDR2 from the germline V gene are MNHEY and SMNVEV (reference sequence). CDR3 length equals 14 residues. V trimming: 6 bases; J trimming: 5 bases; junction bases outside the gene matches: 5. The CDR3 protein is CASRPGQGAHEQYF. As DNA, the CDR3 is TGTGCCAGCAGACCGGGACAGGGGGCTCACGAGCAGTACTTC.

The chain links TRBV7-6 to TRBJ2-7; D ambiguous. V shed 0 bases and J shed 2 bases, with 14 bases lying between them. The length of the CDR3 is 16 residues. Germline lookup yields CDR1 SGHVS and CDR2 FNYEAQ. The CDR3 DNA reads TGTGCCAGCAGCTTAGCTACCACGGATCGGCCCTACGAGCAGTACTTC. This gives the protein CASSLATTDRPYEQYF. Full variable domain (rest looked up from reference TRBV7-6 and TRBJ2-7): GAGVSQSPRYKVTKRGQDVALRCDPISGHVSLYWYRQALGQGPEFLTYFNYEAQQDKSGLPNDRFSAERPEGSISTLTIQRTEQRDSAMYRCASSLATTDRPYEQYFGPGTRLTVT.

This CDR3 reads CASSASVKFYEQYF. The CDR3 nucleotides read TGTGCCAGCAGCGCCTCCGTCAAGTTTTACGAGCAGTACTTC. The rearrangement uses TRBV9 and TRBJ2-7; D gene uncertain. CDR1 and CDR2 from the germline V gene are SGDLS and YYNGEE. The CDR3 has 14 amino acids. V lost 3 bases to trimming and J lost 4 bases, with 14 bases between them.